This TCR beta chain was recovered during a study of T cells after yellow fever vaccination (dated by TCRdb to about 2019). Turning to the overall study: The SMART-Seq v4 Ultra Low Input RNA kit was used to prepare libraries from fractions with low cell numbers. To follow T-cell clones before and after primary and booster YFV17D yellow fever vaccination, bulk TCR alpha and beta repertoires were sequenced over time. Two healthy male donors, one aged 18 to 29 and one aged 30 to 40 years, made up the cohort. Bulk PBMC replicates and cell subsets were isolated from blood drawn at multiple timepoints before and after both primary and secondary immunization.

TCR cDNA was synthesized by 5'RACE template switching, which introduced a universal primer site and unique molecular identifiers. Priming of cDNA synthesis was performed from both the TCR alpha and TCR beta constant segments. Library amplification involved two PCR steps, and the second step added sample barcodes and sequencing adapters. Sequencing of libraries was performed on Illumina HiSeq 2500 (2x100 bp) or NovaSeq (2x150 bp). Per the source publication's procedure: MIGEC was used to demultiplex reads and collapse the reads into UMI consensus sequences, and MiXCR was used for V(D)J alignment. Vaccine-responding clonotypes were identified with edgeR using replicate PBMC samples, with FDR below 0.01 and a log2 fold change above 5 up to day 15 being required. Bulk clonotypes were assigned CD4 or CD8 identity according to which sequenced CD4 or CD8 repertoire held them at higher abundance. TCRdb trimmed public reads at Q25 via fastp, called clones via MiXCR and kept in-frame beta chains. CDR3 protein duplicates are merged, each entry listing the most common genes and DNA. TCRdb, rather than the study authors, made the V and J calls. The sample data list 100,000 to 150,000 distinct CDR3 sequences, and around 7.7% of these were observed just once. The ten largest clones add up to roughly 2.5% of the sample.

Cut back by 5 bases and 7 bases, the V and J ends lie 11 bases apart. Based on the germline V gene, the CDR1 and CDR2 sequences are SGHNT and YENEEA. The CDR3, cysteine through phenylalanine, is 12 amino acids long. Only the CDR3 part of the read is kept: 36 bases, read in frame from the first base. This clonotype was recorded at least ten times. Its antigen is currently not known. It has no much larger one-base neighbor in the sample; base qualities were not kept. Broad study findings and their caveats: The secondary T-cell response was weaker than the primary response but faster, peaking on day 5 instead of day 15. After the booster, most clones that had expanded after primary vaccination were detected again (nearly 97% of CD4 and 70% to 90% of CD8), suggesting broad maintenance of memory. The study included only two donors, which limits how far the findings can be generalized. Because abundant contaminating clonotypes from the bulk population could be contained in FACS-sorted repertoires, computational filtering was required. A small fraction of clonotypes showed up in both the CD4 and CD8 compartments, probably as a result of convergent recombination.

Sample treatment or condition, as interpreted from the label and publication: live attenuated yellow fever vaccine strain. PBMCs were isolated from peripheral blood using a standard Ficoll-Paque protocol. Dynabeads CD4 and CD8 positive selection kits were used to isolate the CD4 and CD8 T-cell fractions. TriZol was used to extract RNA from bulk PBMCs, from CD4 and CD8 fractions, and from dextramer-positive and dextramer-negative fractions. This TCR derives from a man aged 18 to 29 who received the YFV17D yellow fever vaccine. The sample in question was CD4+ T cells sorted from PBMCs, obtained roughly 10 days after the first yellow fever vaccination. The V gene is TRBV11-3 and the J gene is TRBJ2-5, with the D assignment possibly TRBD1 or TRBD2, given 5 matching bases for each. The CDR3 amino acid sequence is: CASSTRDGTQYF. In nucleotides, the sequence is TGTGCCAGCAGCACCCGGGACGGGACCCAGTACTTC.